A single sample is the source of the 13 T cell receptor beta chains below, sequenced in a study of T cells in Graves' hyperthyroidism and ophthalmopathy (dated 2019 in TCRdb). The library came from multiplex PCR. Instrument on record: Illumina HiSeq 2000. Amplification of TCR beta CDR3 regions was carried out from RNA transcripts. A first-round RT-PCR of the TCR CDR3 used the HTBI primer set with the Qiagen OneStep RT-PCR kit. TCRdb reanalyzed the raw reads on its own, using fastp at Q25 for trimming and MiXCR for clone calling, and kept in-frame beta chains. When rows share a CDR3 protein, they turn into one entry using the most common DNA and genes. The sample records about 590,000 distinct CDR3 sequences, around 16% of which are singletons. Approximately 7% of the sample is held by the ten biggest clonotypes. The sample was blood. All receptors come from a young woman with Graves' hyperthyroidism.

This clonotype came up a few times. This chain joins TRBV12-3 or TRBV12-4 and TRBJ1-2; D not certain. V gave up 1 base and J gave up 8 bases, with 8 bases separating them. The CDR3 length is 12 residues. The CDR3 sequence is CASSLGASGYTF. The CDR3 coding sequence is TGTGCCAGCAGTTTAGGGGCGAGCGGCTACACCTTC.

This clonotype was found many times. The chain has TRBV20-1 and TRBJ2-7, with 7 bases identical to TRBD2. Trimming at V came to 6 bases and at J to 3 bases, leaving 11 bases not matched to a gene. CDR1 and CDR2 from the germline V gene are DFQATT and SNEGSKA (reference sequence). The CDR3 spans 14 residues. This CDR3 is CSARWAAGNYEQYF. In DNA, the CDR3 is TGCAGTGCCAGATGGGCAGCGGGAAACTACGAGCAGTACTTC.

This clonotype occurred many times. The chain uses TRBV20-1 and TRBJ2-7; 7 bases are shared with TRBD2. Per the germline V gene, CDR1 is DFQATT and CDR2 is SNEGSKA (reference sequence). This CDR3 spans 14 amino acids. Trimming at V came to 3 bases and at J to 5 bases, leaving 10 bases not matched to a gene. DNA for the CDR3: TGCAGTGCTAGGCAGGGACTAACCTGGCACGAGCAGTACTTC. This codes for CSARQGLTWHEQYF.

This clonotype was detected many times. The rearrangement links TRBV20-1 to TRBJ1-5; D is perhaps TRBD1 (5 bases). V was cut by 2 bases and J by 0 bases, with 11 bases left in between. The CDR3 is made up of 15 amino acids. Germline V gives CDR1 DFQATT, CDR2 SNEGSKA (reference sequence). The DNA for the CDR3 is TGCAGTGCTAGACCGGGGGGAAATAGCAATCAGCCCCAGCATTTT. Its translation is CSARPGGNSNQPQHF.

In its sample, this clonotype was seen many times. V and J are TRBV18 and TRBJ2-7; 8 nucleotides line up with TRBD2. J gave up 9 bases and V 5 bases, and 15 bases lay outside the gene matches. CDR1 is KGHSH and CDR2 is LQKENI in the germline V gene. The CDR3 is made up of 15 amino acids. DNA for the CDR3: TGTGCCAGCTCATCAGAAGAACGGGCGGGAGGAGGGCAGTACTTC. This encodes CASSSEERAGGGQYF.

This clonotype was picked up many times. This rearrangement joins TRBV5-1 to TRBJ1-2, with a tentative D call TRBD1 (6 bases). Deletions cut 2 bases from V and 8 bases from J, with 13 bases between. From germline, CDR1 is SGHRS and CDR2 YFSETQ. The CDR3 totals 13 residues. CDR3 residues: CASSLGTPGGYTF. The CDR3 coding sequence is TGCGCCAGCAGCTTAGGGACACCCGGCGGCTACACCTTC.

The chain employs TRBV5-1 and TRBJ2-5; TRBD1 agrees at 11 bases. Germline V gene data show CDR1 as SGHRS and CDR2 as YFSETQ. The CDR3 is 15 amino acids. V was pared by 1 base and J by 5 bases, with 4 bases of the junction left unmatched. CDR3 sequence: CASSLRTGGGETQYF. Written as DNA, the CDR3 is TGCGCCAGCAGCTTGAGGACAGGGGGCGGGGAGACCCAGTACTTC.

CDR3 coding DNA: TGTGCCACACGATCGCTTCTGGGGACATCCTACGAGCAGTACTTC. Its translation is CATRSLLGTSYEQYF. The rearrangement uses TRBV27 and TRBJ2-7; perhaps TRBD1 as D (6 bases). Germline V gives CDR1 MNHEY, CDR2 SMNVEV (reference sequence). The germline V and J ends were trimmed by 10 bases and 1 base, with 20 bases remaining between them. This CDR3 spans 15 amino acids.

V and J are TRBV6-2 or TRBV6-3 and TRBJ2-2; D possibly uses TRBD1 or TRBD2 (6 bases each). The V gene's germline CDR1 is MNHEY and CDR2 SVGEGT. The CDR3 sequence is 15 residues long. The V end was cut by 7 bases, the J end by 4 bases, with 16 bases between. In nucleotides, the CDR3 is TGTGCCAGCAAATTTGGGGGGCCTTCCACCGGGGAGCTGTTTTTT. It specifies CASKFGGPSTGELFF.

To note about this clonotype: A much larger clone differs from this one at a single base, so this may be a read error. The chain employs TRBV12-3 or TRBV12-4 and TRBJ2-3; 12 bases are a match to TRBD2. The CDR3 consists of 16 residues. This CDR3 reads CASGLLKGLAGDTQYF. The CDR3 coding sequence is TGTGCCAGCGGTTTGCTTAAGGGACTAGCGGGAGATACGCAGTATTTT.

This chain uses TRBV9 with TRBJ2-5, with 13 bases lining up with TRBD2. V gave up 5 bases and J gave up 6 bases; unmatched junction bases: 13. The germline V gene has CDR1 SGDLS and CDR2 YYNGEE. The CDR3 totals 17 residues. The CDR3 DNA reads TGTGCCAGCAGTTTTACTGGACTAGCGGGAGATTGGAAGACCCAGTACTTC. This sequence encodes CASSFTGLAGDWKTQYF.

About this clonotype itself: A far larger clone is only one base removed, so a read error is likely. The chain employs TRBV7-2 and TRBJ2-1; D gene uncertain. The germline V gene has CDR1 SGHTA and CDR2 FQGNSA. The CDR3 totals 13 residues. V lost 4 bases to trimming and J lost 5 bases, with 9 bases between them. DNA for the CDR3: TGTGCCAGCAGCTCGGATGGGAACAATGAGCAGTTCTTC. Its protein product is CASSSDGNNEQFF. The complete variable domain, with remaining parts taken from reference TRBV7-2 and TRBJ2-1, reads GAGVSQSPSNKVTEKGKDVELRCDPISGHTALYWYRQSLGQGLEFLIYFQGNSAPDKSGLPSDRFSAERTGGSVSTLTIQRTQQEDSAVYLCASSSDGNNEQFFGPGTRLTVL.

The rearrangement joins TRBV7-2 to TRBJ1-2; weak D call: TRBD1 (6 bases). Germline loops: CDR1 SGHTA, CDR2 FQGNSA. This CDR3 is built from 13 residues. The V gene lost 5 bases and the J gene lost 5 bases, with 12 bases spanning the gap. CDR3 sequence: CASSQRTAYGYTF. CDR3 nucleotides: TGTGCCAGCAGCCAAAGGACAGCTTATGGCTACACCTTC.